The 14 T cell receptor beta chains given below trace back to one sample, sequenced in a study of CD8 T cells in Susac syndrome. After extraction with the RNeasy kit, roughly 0.5 to 1 ug of the RNA was reverse transcribed using random hexamers. One entry per CDR3 protein, called by TCRdb with MiXCR from the immunoSEQ multiplex PCR reads. The repertoire holds roughly 180,000 distinct CDR3 sequences, with approximately 94% as singletons. Sequenced: CD4+ T cells from PBMCs. The source is a human donor in good health.

The CDR3: CASSLGQFNQPQHF. The CDR3 coding sequence is TGTGCCAGCAGCTTAGGACAGTTCAATCAGCCCCAGCATTTT. This chain connects TRBV7-9 to TRBJ1-5, with a weak D call TRBD1 (5 bases). This CDR3 is built from 14 residues. V was shortened by 1 base and J by 3 bases, with 7 bases between the two germline ends. Germline V gene data show CDR1 as SEHNR and CDR2 as FQNEAQ (reference sequence).

This chain connects TRBV25-1 to TRBJ2-1, with TRBD1 matching over 9 bases. The V segment lost 2 bases and the J segment 5 bases; nucleotides outside the gene matches: 4. The germline V gene encodes CDR1 MGHDK and CDR2 SYGVNS. The CDR3 sequence is 15 residues long. CDR3 sequence reads: CASSEGWTGDNEQFF. In DNA form, the CDR3 reads TGTGCCAGCAGTGAAGGCTGGACAGGGGACAATGAGCAGTTCTTC.

The chain joins TRBV20-1 to TRBJ2-2, with 13 bases aligning to TRBD2. Germline V gene lookup returns CDR1 DFQATT and CDR2 SNEGSKA (reference sequence). V was clipped by 5 bases and J by 0 bases; unmatched bases: 0. The CDR3 has 15 residues. CDR3 region: CSAGTSGANTGELFF. The CDR3 nucleotides are TGCAGTGCTGGGACTAGCGGGGCGAACACCGGGGAGCTGTTTTTT.

V usage is TRBV13 and J usage is TRBJ2-7; possibly TRBD1 for D (6 bases). The CDR3 covers 13 residues. Between the trimmed V and J ends, which lost 5 bases and 7 bases, there was a span of 15 bases. Germline CDR1 PRHDT, CDR2 FYEKMQ (reference sequence). CDR3 bases: TGTGCCAGCAGCCCGGTGGGGGCCCTTGAGCAGTACTTC. Protein sequence: CASSPVGALEQYF.

The chain combines TRBV5-1 with TRBJ2-7; tentative D call: TRBD1 (6 bases). Germline V CDR1 and CDR2: SGHRS, YFSETQ. Trimming shortened V by 4 bases and J by 6 bases, and 14 bases separated the two germline ends. This CDR3 is built from 13 residues. The CDR3 here is CASSRETGSEQYF. The CDR3 DNA reads as TGCGCCAGCAGCAGAGAGACAGGTTCCGAGCAGTACTTC.

The V and J genes are TRBV5-4 and TRBJ1-1, with 8 nucleotides matching TRBD1. J gave up 3 bases and V 4 bases, and 5 bases lay outside the gene matches. Germline CDR1 is SGHNT and CDR2 is YYREEE (reference sequence). CDR3 length equals 14 residues. CDR3 amino acids: CASSRQGAYTEAFF. The CDR3 coding sequence is TGTGCCAGCAGCCGCCAGGGGGCCTACACTGAAGCTTTCTTT. Full variable domain (outside the CDR3, taken from reference TRBV5-4 and TRBJ1-1): ETGVTQSPTHLIKTRGQQVTLRCSSQSGHNTVSWYQQALGQGPQFIFQYYREEENGRGNFPPRFSGLQFPNYSSELNVNALELDDSALYLCASSRQGAYTEAFFGQGTRLTVV.

This chain links TRBV4-2 with TRBJ2-7; 8 bases align to TRBD1. The germline CDR1 and CDR2 sequences are LGHNA and YNFKEQ. The CDR3 spans 15 residues. V lost 0 bases, J lost 2 bases, and 3 bases stayed unmatched. The CDR3 loop reads CASSQDSGGPYEQYF. Here the CDR3 DNA reads TGTGCCAGCAGCCAAGACTCAGGGGGCCCCTACGAGCAGTACTTC.

The chain couples TRBV28 to TRBJ2-7; no firm D call. Trimming stripped 8 bases from V and 2 bases from J, with 10 bases between. The CDR3 loop spans 12 amino acids. The germline V gene has CDR1 MDHEN and CDR2 SYDVKM. CDR3 residues: CASSPEPYEQYF. CDR3 nucleotides: TGTGCCAGCTCCCCGGAGCCCTACGAGCAGTACTTC.

The rearrangement links TRBV7-2 to TRBJ2-7, with D possibly being TRBD2 (6 bases). The V gene lost 5 bases and the J gene lost 3 bases, with 11 bases spanning the gap. CDR1 is SGHTA, CDR2 FQGNSA, per germline. The length of the CDR3 is 13 residues. The CDR3 nucleotides are TGTGCCAGCAGCCCGGGACTGATCTACGAGCAGTACTTC. Translating gives CASSPGLIYEQYF.

This rearrangement joins TRBV7-3 to TRBJ2-2, with D uncertain. The CDR3 covers 15 residues. Germline CDR1 is SGHTA and CDR2 is FQGTGA. The V gene lost 4 bases and the J gene lost 2 bases, with 11 bases spanning the gap. CDR3 sequence: CASSSWTSNTGELFF. The CDR3 DNA reads TGTGCCAGCAGCTCTTGGACGAGCAACACCGGGGAGCTGTTTTTT.

This chain links TRBV19 with TRBJ2-5, with D perhaps matching TRBD1 (6 bases). CDR3 length equals 14 residues. Between the trimmed V and J ends, which lost 5 bases and 2 bases, there was a span of 12 bases. CDR1 is LNHDA and CDR2 is SQIVND in the germline V gene (reference sequence). The CDR3 protein is CASSPHRVQETQYF. CDR3 in DNA: TGTGCCAGTAGTCCGCACAGGGTTCAAGAGACCCAGTACTTC. Complete variable domain (other parts from reference TRBV19 and TRBJ2-5): DGGITQSPKYLFRKEGQNVTLSCEQNLNHDAMYWYRQDPGQGLRLIYYSQIVNDFQKGDIAEGYSVSREKKESFPLTVTSAQKNPTAFYLCASSPHRVQETQYFGPGTRLLVL.

The J gene is TRBJ2-5, the V gene TRBV29-1; D is possibly TRBD1 (7 bases). The V gene lost 6 bases and the J gene lost 7 bases, with 18 bases spanning the gap. Germline lookup yields CDR1 SQVTM and CDR2 ANQGSEA. The CDR3 is 13 residues long. This chain's CDR3 is CSVAGTQGGTQYF. The CDR3 bases are TGCAGCGTGGCCGGGACTCAGGGGGGGACCCAGTACTTC.

The V call is TRBV28, the J call TRBJ1-3, with no clear D. Germline V gene lookup returns CDR1 MDHEN and CDR2 SYDVKM. The CDR3 loop spans 16 amino acids. The V end was cut by 6 bases, the J end by 1 base, with 16 bases between. CDR3 residues: CASRTYRDPSGNTIYF. CDR3 nucleotide sequence: TGTGCCAGCAGGACTTACCGGGATCCGTCTGGAAACACCATATATTTT.

The gene calls are TRBV7-2 and TRBJ2-5; D may be TRBD1 (6 bases). Germline V gives CDR1 SGHTA, CDR2 FQGNSA. Trimming removed 3 bases at V and 9 bases at J, with 8 bases between. The CDR3 consists of 11 residues. The CDR3 protein is CASSFNRAQYF. In nucleotides, the CDR3 is TGTGCCAGCAGCTTCAACAGGGCCCAGTACTTC.